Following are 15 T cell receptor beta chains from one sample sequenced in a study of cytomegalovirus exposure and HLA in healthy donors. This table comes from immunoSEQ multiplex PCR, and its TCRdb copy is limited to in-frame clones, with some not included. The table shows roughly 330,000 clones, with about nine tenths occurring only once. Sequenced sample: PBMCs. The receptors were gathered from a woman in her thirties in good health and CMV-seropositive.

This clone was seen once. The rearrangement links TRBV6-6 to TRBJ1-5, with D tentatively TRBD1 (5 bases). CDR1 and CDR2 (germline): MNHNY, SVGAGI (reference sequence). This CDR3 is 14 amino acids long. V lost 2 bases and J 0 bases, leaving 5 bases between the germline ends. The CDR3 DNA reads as TGTGCCAGCAGTTACGACAGTAGCAATCAGCCCCAGCATTTT. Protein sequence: CASSYDSSNQPQHF.

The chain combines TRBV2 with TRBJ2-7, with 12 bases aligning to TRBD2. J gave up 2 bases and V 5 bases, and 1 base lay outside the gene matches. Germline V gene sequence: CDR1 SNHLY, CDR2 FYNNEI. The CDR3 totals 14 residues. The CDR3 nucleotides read TGTGCCAGCAGTCTAGCGGGAGGGCCCTACGAGCAGTACTTC. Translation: CASSLAGGPYEQYF.

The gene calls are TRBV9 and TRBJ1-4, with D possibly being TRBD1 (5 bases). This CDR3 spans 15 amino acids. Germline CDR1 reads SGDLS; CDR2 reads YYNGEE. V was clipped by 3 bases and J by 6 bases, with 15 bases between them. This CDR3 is CASSEGPGRDEKLFF. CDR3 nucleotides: TGTGCCAGCAGCGAGGGGCCGGGCCGGGATGAAAAACTGTTTTTT. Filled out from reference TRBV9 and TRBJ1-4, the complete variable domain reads DSGVTQTPKHLITATGQRVTLRCSPRSGDLSVYWYQQSLDQGLQFLIQYYNGEERAKGNILERFSAQQFPDLHSELNLSSLELGDSALYFCASSEGPGRDEKLFFGSGTQLSVL.

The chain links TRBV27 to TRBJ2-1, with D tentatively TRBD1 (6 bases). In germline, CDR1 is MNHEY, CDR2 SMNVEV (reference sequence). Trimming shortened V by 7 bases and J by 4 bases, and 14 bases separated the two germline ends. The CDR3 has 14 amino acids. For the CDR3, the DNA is TGTGCCAGCACGTTTGGACAGTCATACAATGAGCAGTTCTTC. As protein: CASTFGQSYNEQFF.

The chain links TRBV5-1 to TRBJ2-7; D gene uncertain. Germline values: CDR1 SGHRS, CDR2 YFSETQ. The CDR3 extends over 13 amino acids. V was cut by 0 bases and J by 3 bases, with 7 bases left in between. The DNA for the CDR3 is TGCGCCAGCAGCTTGGGGGGATACTACGAGCAGTACTTC. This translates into CASSLGGYYEQYF.

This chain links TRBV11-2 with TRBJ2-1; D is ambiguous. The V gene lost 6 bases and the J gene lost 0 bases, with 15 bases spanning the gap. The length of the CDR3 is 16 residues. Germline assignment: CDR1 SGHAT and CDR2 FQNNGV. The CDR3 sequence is CASSPPELRSYNEQFF. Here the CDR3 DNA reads TGTGCCAGCAGTCCTCCCGAGCTACGCTCCTACAATGAGCAGTTCTTC. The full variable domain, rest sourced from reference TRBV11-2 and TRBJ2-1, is EAGVAQSPRYKIIEKRQSVAFWCNPISGHATLYWYQQILGQGPKLLIQFQNNGVVDDSQLPKDRFSAERLKGVDSTLKIQPAKLEDSAVYLCASSPPELRSYNEQFFGPGTRLTVL.

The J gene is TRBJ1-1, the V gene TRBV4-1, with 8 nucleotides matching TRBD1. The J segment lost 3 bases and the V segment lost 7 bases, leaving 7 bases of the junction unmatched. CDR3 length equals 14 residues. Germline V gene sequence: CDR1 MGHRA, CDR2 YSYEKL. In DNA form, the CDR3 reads TGCGCCAGCACCTCACAGGGGGGGGACACTGAAGCTTTCTTT. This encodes CASTSQGGDTEAFF.

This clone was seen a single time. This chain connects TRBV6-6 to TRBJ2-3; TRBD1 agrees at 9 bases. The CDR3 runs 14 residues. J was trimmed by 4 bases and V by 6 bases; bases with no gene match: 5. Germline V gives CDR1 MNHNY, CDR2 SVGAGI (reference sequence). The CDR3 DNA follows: TGTGCCAGCAGATTGACAGGGGGGGCAGATACGCAGTATTTT. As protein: CASRLTGGADTQYF.

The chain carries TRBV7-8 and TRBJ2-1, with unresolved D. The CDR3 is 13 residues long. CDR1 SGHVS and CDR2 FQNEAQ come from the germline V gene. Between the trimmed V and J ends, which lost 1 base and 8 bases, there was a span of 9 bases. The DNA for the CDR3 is TGTGCCAGCAGCTTAGTAGGGCCCGATGAGCAGTTCTTC. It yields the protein CASSLVGPDEQFF.

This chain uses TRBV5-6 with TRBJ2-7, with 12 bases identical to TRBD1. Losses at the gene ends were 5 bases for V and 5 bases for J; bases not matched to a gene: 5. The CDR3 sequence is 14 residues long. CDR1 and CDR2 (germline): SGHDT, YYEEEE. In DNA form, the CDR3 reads TGTGCCAGCAGTCGGGACAGGGGGCTCCACGAGCAGTACTTC. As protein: CASSRDRGLHEQYF.

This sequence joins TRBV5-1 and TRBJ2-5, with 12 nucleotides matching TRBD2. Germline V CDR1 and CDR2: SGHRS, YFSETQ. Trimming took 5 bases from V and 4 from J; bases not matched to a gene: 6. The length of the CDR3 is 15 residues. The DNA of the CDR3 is TGCGCCAGCAGGACTCGACTAGCGGGGGTAGAGACCCAGTACTTC. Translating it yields CASRTRLAGVETQYF.

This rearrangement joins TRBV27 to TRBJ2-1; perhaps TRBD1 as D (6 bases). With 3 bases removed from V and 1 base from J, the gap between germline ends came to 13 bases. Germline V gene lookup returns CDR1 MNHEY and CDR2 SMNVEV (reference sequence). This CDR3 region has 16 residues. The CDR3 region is CASSLATGWSYNEQFF. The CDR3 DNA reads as TGTGCCAGCAGTTTGGCCACAGGGTGGTCCTACAATGAGCAGTTCTTC.

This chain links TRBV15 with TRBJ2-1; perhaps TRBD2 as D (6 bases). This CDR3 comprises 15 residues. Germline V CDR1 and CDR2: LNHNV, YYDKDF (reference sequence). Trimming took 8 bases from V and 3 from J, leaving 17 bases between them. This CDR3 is CATRPNRDFYNEQFF. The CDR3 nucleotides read TGTGCCACCCGCCCGAACCGGGACTTCTACAATGAGCAGTTCTTC. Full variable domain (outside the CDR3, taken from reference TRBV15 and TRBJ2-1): DAMVIQNPRYQVTQFGKPVTLSCSQTLNHNVMYWYQQKSSQAPKLLFHYYDKDFNNEADTPDNFQSRRPNTSFCFLDIRSPGLGDTAMYLCATRPNRDFYNEQFFGPGTRLTVL.

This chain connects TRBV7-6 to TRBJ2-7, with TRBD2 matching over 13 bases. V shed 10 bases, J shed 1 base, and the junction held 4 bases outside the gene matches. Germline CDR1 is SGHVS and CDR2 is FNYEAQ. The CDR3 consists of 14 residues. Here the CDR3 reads CATKGLAGSYEQYF. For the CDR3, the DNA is TGTGCCACTAAGGGACTAGCGGGATCCTACGAGCAGTACTTC.

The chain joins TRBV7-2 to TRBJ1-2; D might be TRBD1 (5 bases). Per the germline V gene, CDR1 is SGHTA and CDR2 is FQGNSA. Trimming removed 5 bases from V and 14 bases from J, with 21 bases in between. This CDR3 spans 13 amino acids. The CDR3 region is CASSPRGEQWGTF. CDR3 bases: TGTGCCAGCAGCCCTAGGGGAGAACAGTGGGGTACCTTC.